Described below is a single T cell receptor beta chain sequence and its context. Its antigen is not identified. Germline V gene lookup returns CDR1 LGHNA and CDR2 YSLEER. CDR3 length: 16 residues. V lost 3 bases and J 3 bases, leaving 15 bases between the germline ends. The sample originates from a study of beta chain features in type 1 diabetes. Study at large: Across all samples, fewer than 120,000,000 sorted cells were examined.

Study-wide results and limits: Moderately but significantly shorter TCRB CDR3s were found in Type 1 diabetes patients in all four CD4+ subsets.

A sort by CD45RO/CCR7/CD25/CD127/CD95/CD27 yielded CD4+ naive, central memory, regulatory and stem cell-like memory cells. Expressed TCRB transcripts were sequenced after all isolated RNA was converted to cDNA. Naive, central memory and regulatory T cell samples produced a mean of around 4 million reads. The method was immunoSEQ multiplex PCR; TCRdb's version includes in-frame clones alone and lacks a portion of them. The repertoire holds 250,000 to 350,000 clones, with roughly an eighth as singletons. The sample taken for sequencing was naive CD4+ T cells from blood. The chain combines TRBV4-3 with TRBJ2-4; maybe TRBD2 (5 bases). The receptor's source is a man between 25 and 39 years old with type 1 diabetes. CDR3 sequence reads: CASSHLTGNFKNIQYF. The CDR3 DNA sequence: TGCGCCAGCAGCCATCTAACGGGGAACTTCAAAAACATTCAGTACTTC.